This T cell receptor beta chain was sequenced in a study of cytomegalovirus exposure and HLA in healthy donors. About this clone: Its matching antigen is unknown.

Libraries were prepared by immunoSEQ multiplex PCR; TCRdb keeps only in-frame clonotypes and omits some of them. The sample includes roughly 180,000 clones, about four fifths of them seen just once. This CDR3 has 13 amino acids. The V end was cut by 1 base, the J end by 7 bases, with 8 bases between. CDR1 is SEHNR and CDR2 is FQNEAQ in the germline V gene (reference sequence). Notes on the study in general: The study flagged approximately 180 TCR beta chains as cytomegalovirus-associated.

Source material: PBMCs. This clonotype was obtained from a man aged 18 to 30 in good health and CMV-seropositive. The V and J genes are TRBV7-9 and TRBJ2-1; D remains ambiguous. Here the CDR3 reads CASSLVYKNEQFF. The CDR3 nucleotides read TGTGCCAGCAGCTTAGTGTACAAAAATGAGCAGTTCTTC.